The source of this T cell receptor beta chain is a study of regulatory and conventional T cells in RAG deficiency. TCRdb keeps only in-frame clones here, not all; method: immunoSEQ multiplex PCR. The data contain 20,000 to 25,000 clones, approximately 96% of them singletons. Genomic DNA came from blood conventional CD4+ T cells gated CD25-low CD127-high. For this clone: Its antigen is not known.

CDR3 length: 17 amino acids. V was pared by 6 bases and J by 3 bases, with 10 bases of the junction left unmatched. CDR1 and CDR2 from the germline V gene are ENHRY and SYGVKD. Study-level points and caveats: Omenn syndrome and CID/AS patients had around 100-fold fewer unique Treg TCR beta sequences, versus about 10-fold elsewhere.

These records were also assigned to another study, of regulatory T cells. From that paper: Primers: 52 TRBV forward and 13 TRBJ reverse. Regulatory T cells showed the strongest V-J pair restriction and V/J gene skewing among patient repertoires.

Material for sequencing was CD25- CD4+ T cells sorted from blood. This chain joins TRBV10-3 and TRBJ2-1, with TRBD2 matching 11 bases. The sequence was obtained from a human donor in good health. This CDR3 reads CAISLPTSGDNYNEQFF. The DNA for the CDR3 is TGTGCCATCAGCCTCCCGACTAGCGGGGATAACTACAATGAGCAGTTCTTC.